This is a list of T cell receptor beta chains from one sample in a study of blood T cells in healthy people across ages. TCRdb itself ran the 5' RACE reads through MiXCR, one entry per CDR3 protein. The sample consists of some 1.5 million distinct CDR3 sequences, approximately 39% of them appearing once. Sequences were obtained from blood. Every receptor here comes from a woman under 30 in good health. CDR3s include the opening cysteine and the closing phenylalanine or tryptophan. A D gene is named only where the DNA matches it firmly. Some rows mark clone size as missing; the rest say once, few, many or name a class of expanded clone.

abundance	d_gene	j_gene	v_gene	CDR3nt	CDR3aa
.	TRBD2	TRBJ2-3	TRBV20-1	TGCAGTGCTCGGACCGGGACTAGCGGGGGTGGCACAGATACGCAGTATTTT	CSARTGTSGGGTDTQYF
.	.	TRBJ2-7	TRBV6-2/TRBV6-3	TGTGCCAGCAGTTACTCGAAGGTATTCAGGATCTACGAGCAGTACTTC	CASSYSKVFRIYEQYF
.	.	TRBJ2-7	TRBV5-1	TGCGCCAGCAGCTTGGAGACTCAGGGCGACGAGCAGTACTTC	CASSLETQGDEQYF
few	.	TRBJ2-7	TRBV20-1	TGCAGTGCCCGAGACTTTAGGGACGAGCAGTACTTC	CSARDFRDEQYF
many	.	TRBJ2-7	TRBV27	TGTGCCAGCAGCTTATTCCACGAGCAGTACTTC	CASSLFHEQYF
few	.	TRBJ1-5	TRBV12-1	TGTGCCAGCAGCAATAAAACGGGACAATCCCTCGATCAGCCCCAGCATTTT	CASSNKTGQSLDQPQHF
.	TRBD1	TRBJ2-1	TRBV6-2/TRBV6-3	TGTGCCAGCAGCGCCGGGACAGGGGGCAGGAATGAGCAGTTCTTC	CASSAGTGGRNEQFF
.	TRBD1	TRBJ1-1	TRBV7-6	TGTGCCAGCAGCCCGGACAGGGTGGCTGAAGCTTTCTTT	CASSPDRVAEAFF
few	.	TRBJ1-1	TRBV12-3/TRBV12-4	TGTGCCAGCAGAACACGACGGATGAACACTGAAGCTTTCTTT	CASRTRRMNTEAFF
many	.	TRBJ2-7	TRBV21-1	TGTGCCAGCAGCAAACCACGGGAGTACGAGCAGTACTTC	CASSKPREYEQYF
.	.	TRBJ2-7	TRBV5-6	TGTGCCAGCAGCTTGGGAGGAGAGGACTACGAGCAGTACTTC	CASSLGGEDYEQYF
.	.	TRBJ2-1	TRBV5-1	TGCGCCAGCAGCTTGATGCCAACTGATGAGCAGTTCTTC	CASSLMPTDEQFF
.	.	TRBJ2-1	TRBV20-1	TGCAGTGCTTTGCCAAGCCGGGCGGGGACACTTGGAAATGAGCAGTTCTTC	CSALPSRAGTLGNEQFF
few	TRBD1	TRBJ2-1	TRBV6-5	TGTGCCAGCAGTAGTCAGGGGGACCCCTACAATGAGCAGTTCTTC	CASSSQGDPYNEQFF
.	.	TRBJ1-2	TRBV19	TGTGCCAGTAACGCCGGGACTTCCTATGGCTACACCTTC	CASNAGTSYGYTF